Listed here is a single T cell receptor (beta chain). The antigen is unknown. Generated by immunoSEQ multiplex PCR, the TCRdb table keeps only in-frame clones and is missing some. The data show some 250,000 clones, 70% to 90% seen once. The sample comes from a study of Ad26.COV2.S vaccination and SARS-CoV-2 variants. Whole-study context: Dosing was one shot or two shots 56 days apart. Whole-study findings and limits: Participants in the vaccine arm had higher spike-specific TCR breadth; placebo recipients had lower.

The germline CDR1 and CDR2 sequences are SGHAT and FQDESV (reference sequence). Trimming stripped 1 base from V and 2 bases from J, with 9 bases between. This CDR3 spans 14 amino acids. Documented treatment: 19 received Ad26.COV2.S at low or high dose, single or two shots; roughly 5 received placebo; per-sample allocation not given. Sample collection was performed on day 63 after the first vaccine or placebo injection. This Boston cohort included adults aged 18-55 years. An Ad26 vector carrying the Wuhan-strain SARS-CoV-2 spike served as the vaccine. V usage is TRBV11-1 and J usage is TRBJ2-7, with D unresolved. The receptor's source is a person aged 18-65 years who received the Ad26.COV2.S COVID-19 vaccine or a placebo. Sequencing used peripheral blood, obtained in a trial of Ad26.COV2.S vaccine versus placebo. The CDR3 sequence is CASSLGLATYEQYF. CDR3 nucleotides: TGTGCCAGCAGCTTAGGCCTGGCGACCTACGAGCAGTACTTC.